This entry lists 24 T cell receptor beta chains sequenced from one sample in a study of CD8+ T cells in alopecia areata. As the sequencing template, cDNA was produced by extracting RNA and reverse transcribing it. Assay: immunoSEQ multiplex PCR; the TCRdb copy retains only in-frame clones and omits some. The sample consists of 150,000 or so clones, 55% of them appearing once. The sample was CD4+ T cells sorted from blood. Receptors were obtained from a human donor in good health.

The chain combines TRBV7-2 with TRBJ2-7, with TRBD1 matching 10 bases. The CDR3 runs 15 residues. Looked up from germline, CDR1 is SGHTA and CDR2 is FQGNSA. The junction had 11 bases not matched to a gene; V was cut back by 7 bases and J by 5 bases. CDR3 nucleotides: TGTGCCAGCAACTTCCGGGACAGGGGCTTCGACGAGCAGTACTTC. Residues: CASNFRDRGFDEQYF.

The rearrangement joins TRBV5-4 to TRBJ2-5; D may be TRBD1 (6 bases). CDR3 size: 13 residues. CDR1 SGHNT and CDR2 YYREEE come from the germline V gene (reference sequence). Trimming pared 4 bases from V and 5 bases from J, leaving 12 bases between. CDR3 in amino acids: CASSEQGMETQYF. CDR3 nucleotide sequence: TGTGCCAGCAGCGAACAGGGAATGGAGACCCAGTACTTC. The variable domain in full, with the rest retrieved from reference TRBV5-4 and TRBJ2-5, is ETGVTQSPTHLIKTRGQQVTLRCSSQSGHNTVSWYQQALGQGPQFIFQYYREEENGRGNFPPRFSGLQFPNYSSELNVNALELDDSALYLCASSEQGMETQYFGPGTRLLVL.

The chain is built from TRBV30 and TRBJ1-1; unclear D gene. The CDR3 loop spans 13 amino acids. Trimming cost V 2 bases and J 1 base, with 8 bases left between them. Germline lookup yields CDR1 GTSNPN and CDR2 SVGIG (reference sequence). CDR3 sequence reads: CAWSSRRNTEAFF. The CDR3 DNA is TGTGCCTGGAGTAGCAGGCGGAACACTGAAGCTTTCTTT.

The V gene is TRBV5-1, the J gene TRBJ1-1, with 10 bases that match TRBD1. The CDR3 runs 16 residues. The V segment lost 0 bases and the J segment 4 bases; nucleotides outside the gene matches: 6. The germline CDR1 and CDR2 sequences are SGHRS and YFSETQ. CDR3 loop: CASSLGPGQGTTEAFF. DNA of the CDR3: TGCGCCAGCAGCTTGGGGCCGGGACAGGGGACCACTGAAGCTTTCTTT.

The J gene is TRBJ2-7, the V gene TRBV14; 16 bases are shared with TRBD2. CDR3 size: 17 residues. The V gene's germline CDR1 is SGHDN and CDR2 FVKESK. The J segment lost 5 bases and the V segment lost 5 bases, leaving 9 bases of the junction unmatched. CDR3 DNA sequence: TGTGCCAGCAGCTCGGGACTAGCGGGAGGGCCCCCTCACGAGCAGTACTTC. Translated, it gives CASSSGLAGGPPHEQYF.

This clone was seen a handful of times. The chain is built from TRBV19 and TRBJ2-2; possibly TRBD1 or TRBD2 for D (5 bases each). With 6 bases removed from V and 4 bases from J, the gap between germline ends came to 9 bases. Germline CDR1 LNHDA, CDR2 SQIVND (reference sequence). This CDR3 contains 13 residues. CDR3 sequence reads: CASRGTSTGELFF. The CDR3, as DNA: TGTGCCAGTAGGGGGACCAGCACCGGGGAGCTGTTTTTT.

This clone was counted only a few times. V gene TRBV5-6 combines with J gene TRBJ1-2; D not certain. The CDR3 spans 16 residues. Trimming left V 1 base short and J 3 bases short, with 16 bases between. Per the germline V gene, CDR1 is SGHDT and CDR2 is YYEEEE. In DNA, the CDR3 is TGTGCCAGCAGCTTGTTGGAGGGCTCCCGATACTATGGCTACACCTTC. It translates to CASSLLEGSRYYGYTF.

The chain recombines TRBV7-2 with TRBJ2-2; TRBD2 matches 9 bases. Germline CDR1 is SGHTA and CDR2 is FQGNSA. V lost 4 bases and J lost 4; bases outside the gene matches: 1. The CDR3 has 14 amino acids. As DNA, the CDR3 is TGTGCCAGCAGCTATAGCGGGAGCACCGGGGAGCTGTTTTTT. Amino acid sequence: CASSYSGSTGELFF.

A few counts support this clone. Other DNA sequences in the sample encode the same CDR3. The rearrangement uses TRBV19 and TRBJ1-1; no reliable D call. V was shortened by 3 bases and J by 1 base, with 6 bases between the two germline ends. Germline CDR1 reads LNHDA; CDR2 reads SQIVND (reference sequence). This CDR3 region has 13 residues. Here the CDR3 reads CASSIGANTEAFF. Here the CDR3 DNA reads TGTGCCAGTAGTATTGGCGCGAACACTGAAGCTTTCTTT.

This clone is classed as medium-sized. The chain couples TRBV4-1 to TRBJ2-5; TRBD2 aligns across 9 bases. Germline CDR1 MGHRA, CDR2 YSYEKL. Unmatched junction bases numbered 11, after V lost 0 bases and J lost 9 bases. This CDR3 spans 16 amino acids. Here the CDR3 DNA reads TGCGCCAGCAGCCAAGATTGGGCTAGCGGGACAACGTCCCAGTACTTC. It specifies CASSQDWASGTTSQYF.

J is TRBJ2-5 and V is TRBV2; perhaps TRBD2 as D (5 bases). The CDR3 length is 11 residues. V was shortened by 7 bases and J by 7 bases, with 10 bases between the two germline ends. CDR1 SNHLY and CDR2 FYNNEI come from the germline V gene. The CDR3 DNA is TGTGCCAGCACCCAAGAGGGGACCCAGTACTTC. Translating it yields CASTQEGTQYF.

The chain has TRBV6-5 and TRBJ2-5; the D gene is possibly TRBD1 (5 bases). CDR3 length: 14 amino acids. V was pared by 0 bases and J by 2 bases, with 7 bases between. Germline V gene data show CDR1 as MNHEY and CDR2 as SVGAGI. CDR3 nucleotides: TGTGCCAGCAGTTACTCGACAGCTCAAGAGACCCAGTACTTC. Its translation: CASSYSTAQETQYF.

This clone came up a few times. The rearrangement links TRBV10-3 to TRBJ2-3; D is tentatively TRBD1 or TRBD2 (5 bases each). The V gene's germline CDR1 is ENHRY and CDR2 SYGVKD. The CDR3 spans 14 residues. Between the trimmed V and J ends, which lost 8 bases and 4 bases, there was a span of 16 bases. CDR3 amino acids: CAIAPGPLSDTQYF. The CDR3 region has the DNA TGTGCCATCGCACCGGGACCACTTTCAGATACGCAGTATTTT.

J is TRBJ1-1 and V is TRBV29-1; D is perhaps TRBD1 (5 bases). The V gene's germline CDR1 is SQVTM and CDR2 ANQGSEA. Between the trimmed V and J ends, which lost 5 bases and 1 base, there was a span of 11 bases. The CDR3 totals 13 residues. The CDR3 reads CSVPGTQNTEAFF. The CDR3 nucleotides are TGCAGCGTTCCCGGGACCCAGAACACTGAAGCTTTCTTT.

The sample holds a few counts of this clone. The chain has TRBV7-8 and TRBJ1-2, with 8 bases aligning to TRBD1. The CDR3 loop spans 14 amino acids. V lost 5 bases, J lost 4 bases, and 6 bases stayed unmatched. CDR1 is SGHVS, CDR2 FQNEAQ, per germline. The CDR3 sequence is CASSLGQGVYGYTF. The DNA of the CDR3 is TGTGCCAGCAGCCTAGGACAGGGAGTCTATGGCTACACCTTC.

This clone was counted a few times. The chain uses TRBV19 and TRBJ2-4; D is ambiguous. CDR1 LNHDA and CDR2 SQIVND come from the germline V gene (reference sequence). Trimming stripped 3 bases from V and 4 bases from J, with 16 bases between. The CDR3 sequence is 16 residues long. CDR3 DNA sequence: TGTGCCAGTAGTATCCCTTTACAGAGCGCGAAAAACATTCAGTACTTC. This sequence encodes CASSIPLQSAKNIQYF.

The genes are TRBV29-1 and TRBJ1-2; 8 positions agree with TRBD1. The length of the CDR3 is 14 residues. From germline, CDR1 is SQVTM and CDR2 ANQGSEA. J gave up 4 bases and V 1 base, and 5 bases lay outside the gene matches. Written as DNA, the CDR3 is TGCAGCGTTGAAGTTCCAGGGGGCGCCTATGGCTACACCTTC. Its protein is CSVEVPGGAYGYTF.

The chain links TRBV6-6 to TRBJ2-2, with 9 bases that match TRBD1. Germline assignment: CDR1 MNHNY and CDR2 SVGAGI (reference sequence). This CDR3 is 15 amino acids long. The V gene end was trimmed by 8 bases and the J gene end by 3 bases; junction bases not matched to a gene: 7. The DNA for the CDR3 is TGTGCCAGCCCGATCCGGGACAGGGACACCGGGGAGCTGTTTTTT. This translates into CASPIRDRDTGELFF.

CDR3 sequence: CASSQGPGLAGSNEQFF. CDR3 sequence (DNA): TGCGCCAGCAGCCAAGGTCCGGGACTAGCGGGCAGCAATGAGCAGTTCTTC. The gene calls are TRBV4-1 and TRBJ2-1; 12 bases agree with TRBD2. Germline assignment: CDR1 MGHRA and CDR2 YSYEKL. The CDR3 sequence is 17 residues long. The J segment lost 6 bases and the V segment lost 1 base, leaving 7 bases of the junction unmatched.

This clone was seen once. The rearrangement joins TRBV29-1 to TRBJ2-5, with no clear D. Deletions cut 4 bases from V and 2 bases from J, with 8 bases between. From germline, CDR1 is SQVTM and CDR2 ANQGSEA. This CDR3 has 12 residues. CDR3 sequence: CSVGGQQETQYF. For the CDR3, the DNA is TGCAGCGTTGGCGGTCAACAAGAGACCCAGTACTTC.

The rearrangement joins TRBV29-1 to TRBJ1-2; weak D call: TRBD1 (5 bases). CDR1 is SQVTM and CDR2 is ANQGSEA in the germline V gene. This CDR3 is 13 amino acids long. V was pared by 2 bases and J by 7 bases, with 14 bases between. In DNA form, the CDR3 reads TGCAGCGTTGAAATCGGGAGAAGGGGTGGCTACACCTTC. This gives the protein CSVEIGRRGGYTF.

The J gene is TRBJ1-5, the V gene TRBV6-6; a weak D match, TRBD1 (5 bases). CDR3 size: 14 residues. Trimming took 6 bases from V and 4 from J, leaving 13 bases between them. Germline-derived CDR1 and CDR2 are MNHNY and SVGAGI (reference sequence). The DNA of the CDR3 is TGTGCCAGCAGGGACACAGTCCTTAATCAGCCCCAGCATTTT. Its protein is CASRDTVLNQPQHF.

This clone came up once. The chain joins TRBV5-1 to TRBJ2-7; possible D gene TRBD2, 5 bases. The CDR3 loop spans 14 amino acids. V lost 2 bases and J lost 3, with 12 bases in between. Germline V gives CDR1 SGHRS, CDR2 YFSETQ. DNA of the CDR3: TGCGCCAGCAGCTTAAACGGGAAGAGCTACGAGCAGTACTTC. It codes for CASSLNGKSYEQYF.

The chain links TRBV5-6 to TRBJ2-3; TRBD2 matches 7 bases. Germline CDR1 SGHDT, CDR2 YYEEEE. Losses at the gene ends were 2 bases for V and 1 base for J; bases not matched to a gene: 1. The CDR3 covers 14 residues. The DNA for the CDR3 is TGTGCCAGCAGCTTTGCGGGAGGCACAGATACGCAGTATTTT. Translation gives CASSFAGGTDTQYF.